The 32 T cell receptor beta chains given below trace back to one sample, sequenced in a study of T cell repertoires in cytomegalovirus infection. Their antigen targets remain unknown. TCRdb used MiXCR to reprocess the reads, holding one entry per CDR3 protein. The table records nearly 700,000 distinct CDR3 sequences, approximately 33% of them present only once. The sequencing used cultured PBMCs, collected from culture after CMV antigen stimulation. All receptors derive from a human donor in good health (CMV status not recorded). Some clones in this sample may be carry-over from other donors' samples.

In its sample, this clonotype was seen many times. The chain has TRBV7-2 and TRBJ2-1; D unclear. V lost 1 base, J lost 4 bases, and 5 bases lay in between. This CDR3 has 13 amino acids. The germline gives CDR1 SGHTA, CDR2 FQGNSA. The CDR3 is CASSLVQYNEQFF. CDR3 coding DNA: TGTGCCAGCAGCTTAGTCCAATACAATGAGCAGTTCTTC.

This clonotype was detected only a few times. This chain uses TRBV27 with TRBJ2-1, with D unresolved. CDR1 and CDR2 from the germline V gene are MNHEY and SMNVEV (reference sequence). V lost 6 bases, J lost 7 bases, and 13 bases lay in between. This CDR3 contains 13 residues. CDR3 loop: CASSLRLGNEQFF. The DNA of the CDR3 is TGTGCCAGCAGCTTACGTCTCGGGAATGAGCAGTTCTTC.

The chain couples TRBV7-8 to TRBJ1-1; tentative D call: TRBD1 (5 bases). The germline gives CDR1 SGHVS, CDR2 FQNEAQ. CDR3 length: 14 amino acids. With 4 bases removed from V and 8 bases from J, the gap between germline ends came to 17 bases. CDR3 protein: CASSSRRGGTEAFF. CDR3 nucleotides: TGTGCCAGCAGCTCCCGCCGGGGAGGGACCGAAGCTTTCTTT.

There are a few counts of this clonotype. The rearrangement uses TRBV4-1 and TRBJ2-3, with D perhaps being TRBD1 or TRBD2 (5 bases each). The V gene's germline CDR1 is MGHRA and CDR2 YSYEKL. Trimming removed 3 bases from V and 1 base from J, with 14 bases in between. The CDR3 has 16 residues. The CDR3, as DNA: TGCGCCAGCAGCCATGGGACCGCGGCCCGCACAGATACGCAGTATTTT. It is translated as CASSHGTAARTDTQYF.

This clonotype was counted between two and nine times. The DNA of the CDR3 is TGTGCCAGCGGATACAGGAACACTGAAGCTTTCTTT. Protein product: CASGYRNTEAFF. The V call is TRBV6-1, the J call TRBJ1-1; no clear D gene. Germline CDR1 MNHNS, CDR2 SASEGT. Trimming cost V 8 bases and J 1 base, with 8 bases left between them. The CDR3 sequence is 12 residues long.

This rearrangement joins TRBV7-6 to TRBJ2-7; the D call may be TRBD1 or TRBD2 (5 bases each). This CDR3 region has 15 residues. Per germline, CDR1 SGHVS and CDR2 FNYEAQ. Trimming took off 5 bases at V and 3 bases at J, with 17 bases between the two ends. The CDR3 reads CASSASVGPDYEQYF. DNA for the CDR3: TGTGCCAGCAGCGCCTCGGTGGGACCGGACTACGAGCAGTACTTC.

With regard to this clonotype: A much larger clonotype is one base distant, so this may be a read error. J is TRBJ2-5 and V is TRBV7-6; 11 bases match TRBD2. V lost 6 bases to trimming and J lost 6 bases; unmatched junction nucleotides: 15. Germline CDR1 SGHVS, CDR2 FNYEAQ. The CDR3 is 17 amino acids. CDR3 nucleotides: TGTGCCAGCAGACCATTCCCTAGCGGGAGGTCTTTTAAGACCCAGTACTTC. Its protein product is CASRPFPSGRSFKTQYF.

The chain uses TRBV6-1 and TRBJ1-6; D is undetermined. Germline CDR1 MNHNS, CDR2 SASEGT. Trimming took 3 bases from V and 10 from J, leaving 7 bases between them. CDR3 length: 12 amino acids. CDR3 nucleotide sequence: TGTGCCAGCAGTGACCAGGAGTCACCCCTCCACTTT. Its translation: CASSDQESPLHF.

This chain links TRBV28 with TRBJ2-5; TRBD2 might be the D (5 bases). Trimming stripped 6 bases from V and 2 bases from J, with 16 bases between. CDR1 is MDHEN, CDR2 SYDVKM, per germline. This CDR3 is 15 amino acids long. The CDR3 sequence: CASSPLGTRQETQYF. In DNA form, the CDR3 reads TGTGCCAGCAGCCCCCTCGGTACTAGACAAGAGACCCAGTACTTC.

The table lists this clonotype with a few counts. This chain uses TRBV7-2 with TRBJ2-1, with TRBD2 identical over 8 bases. V lost 1 base and J lost 7; bases outside the gene matches: 3. The germline V gene encodes CDR1 SGHTA and CDR2 FQGNSA. The CDR3 is 14 residues long. CDR3 nucleotide sequence: TGTGCCAGCAGCTTAGGGGCTAGCGGGAATGAGCAGTTCTTC. Its protein product is CASSLGASGNEQFF.

In regard to this clonotype: A clone one base away is much larger, so this may be a read error. The J gene is TRBJ2-1, the V gene TRBV7-3, with TRBD2 as a possible D gene (6 bases). Deletions cut 2 bases from V and 9 bases from J, with 14 bases between. CDR1 and CDR2 (germline): SGHTA, FQGTGA. This CDR3 spans 14 amino acids. The CDR3 DNA follows: TGTGCCAGCAGCTTAGATCGACTAGTTGGTGAGCAGTTCTTC. It codes for CASSLDRLVGEQFF.

The chain joins TRBV12-3 or TRBV12-4 to TRBJ2-7, with no clear D. The CDR3 contains 13 residues. Trimming removed 2 bases at V and 6 bases at J, with 11 bases between. The CDR3 region is CASSLWVSGEQYF. The CDR3 DNA reads TGTGCCAGCAGTTTATGGGTTTCAGGCGAGCAGTACTTC.

The V gene is TRBV12-5, the J gene TRBJ2-3, with TRBD1 as a possible D gene (5 bases). Germline V gene sequence: CDR1 LGHNT, CDR2 FRNRAP. This CDR3 region has 15 residues. V lost 2 bases and J 2 bases, leaving 11 bases between the germline ends. The CDR3 DNA sequence: TGTGCTAGTGGTTTGACAGGTGAACCCACAGATACGCAGTATTTT. Protein: CASGLTGEPTDTQYF.

This clonotype was seen ten or more times. The rearrangement uses TRBV7-6 and TRBJ2-3, with 12 bases that match TRBD2. With 0 bases clipped from V and 2 bases from J, the junction kept 15 bases outside the gene matches. CDR1 is SGHVS and CDR2 is FNYEAQ in the germline V gene. This CDR3 spans 21 amino acids. The CDR3 loop is CASSLAPLAGGLTSFTDTQYF. CDR3 nucleotide sequence: TGTGCCAGCAGCTTAGCTCCACTAGCGGGGGGCCTCACAAGCTTCACAGATACGCAGTATTTT.

This clonotype was seen a handful of times. The V gene is TRBV15, the J gene TRBJ2-3; no clear D gene. The CDR3 consists of 12 residues. Germline V gene sequence: CDR1 LNHNV, CDR2 YYDKDF (reference sequence). V gave up 2 bases and J gave up 8 bases, with 8 bases separating them. The CDR3 DNA follows: TGTGCCACCAGCAGATCCCTCTCTACGCAGTATTTT. Its translation is CATSRSLSTQYF.

This clonotype was seen more than once but under ten times. The chain carries TRBV7-8 and TRBJ2-3; 10 positions match TRBD2. Per the germline V gene, CDR1 is SGHVS and CDR2 is FQNEAQ. There are 15 residues in the CDR3. Trimming took 5 bases from V and 4 from J; bases not matched to a gene: 6. CDR3 DNA: TGTGCCAGCAGCGCCCTAGCGGGAGTCCCAGATACGCAGTATTTT. Translating it yields CASSALAGVPDTQYF.

The chain couples TRBV20-1 to TRBJ1-5; D might be TRBD1 (6 bases). Germline CDR1 is DFQATT and CDR2 is SNEGSKA (reference sequence). The CDR3 has 19 amino acids. V was pared by 0 bases and J by 0 bases, with 21 bases between. In nucleotides, the CDR3 is TGCAGTGCTAGAGATAACACCCAGACAGGATTTTATAGCAATCAGCCCCAGCATTTT. Amino acid sequence: CSARDNTQTGFYSNQPQHF.

In its sample, this clonotype was seen many times. V and J are TRBV7-2 and TRBJ2-7, with D tentatively TRBD1 or TRBD2 (5 bases each). Germline lookup yields CDR1 SGHTA and CDR2 FQGNSA. The V gene lost 5 bases and the J gene lost 5 bases, with 16 bases spanning the gap. The CDR3 loop spans 14 amino acids. In nucleotides, the CDR3 is TGTGCCAGCAGCAACCGGGACCTTTCGGACGAGCAGTACTTC. Encoded protein: CASSNRDLSDEQYF.

The J gene is TRBJ2-3, the V gene TRBV6-5; 8 nucleotides agree with TRBD1. The length of the CDR3 is 14 residues. CDR1 and CDR2 from the germline V gene are MNHEY and SVGAGI. The J segment lost 8 bases and the V segment lost 7 bases, leaving 11 bases of the junction unmatched. CDR3 sequence reads: CASTRQGLLGTQYF. The CDR3 region has the DNA TGTGCCAGCACTCGACAGGGGCTGTTGGGTACGCAGTATTTT.

This clonotype was seen repeatedly, ten times or more. The chain links TRBV7-2 to TRBJ2-1, with 7 positions matching TRBD2. The germline CDR1 and CDR2 sequences are SGHTA and FQGNSA. The ends lost 5 bases at V and 4 bases at J; junction bases unmatched: 5. This CDR3 contains 14 residues. CDR3 sequence (DNA): TGTGCCAGCAGCCCCACTAGCGCTTACAATGAGCAGTTCTTC. It yields the protein CASSPTSAYNEQFF.

In this sample, this clonotype turned up a few times. The CDR3 loop is CASTLNYRNTGELFF. The CDR3 nucleotides are TGTGCCAGCACCCTAAACTACCGTAACACCGGGGAGCTGTTTTTT. The chain has TRBV7-2 and TRBJ2-2; D unclear. Germline V gene lookup returns CDR1 SGHTA and CDR2 FQGNSA. V was shortened by 7 bases and J by 2 bases, with 14 bases between the two germline ends. CDR3 length: 15 residues.

V usage is TRBV20-1 and J usage is TRBJ1-5, with TRBD1 matching over 9 bases. CDR1 is DFQATT, CDR2 SNEGSKA, per germline (reference sequence). Germline trimming cut 7 bases from V and 6 bases from J; bases unmatched to any gene: 7. The CDR3 runs 13 residues. CDR3: CSVPTGGGQPQHF. In nucleotides, the CDR3 is TGCAGTGTTCCTACAGGGGGCGGTCAGCCCCAGCATTTT.

The CDR3 protein is CASSFVPLDEQYF. The CDR3 DNA reads TGTGCCAGCAGCTTCGTACCGTTGGACGAGCAGTACTTC. The gene calls are TRBV7-2 and TRBJ2-7; D remains ambiguous. The germline gives CDR1 SGHTA, CDR2 FQGNSA. There are 13 residues in the CDR3. The ends were cut back, 3 bases at V and 5 bases at J, with 11 bases in the middle.

In this sample, this clonotype turned up many times. J is TRBJ1-6 and V is TRBV6-1, with 8 bases matching TRBD1. This CDR3 region has 15 residues. J lost 13 bases, V lost 11 bases, and 19 bases had no gene match. Germline V lookup: CDR1 MNHNS, CDR2 SASEGT. For the CDR3, the DNA is TGTGCCCTTGGGGCAGGGGGCAATAGTCGGCGCCCCCTCCACTTT. It specifies CALGAGGNSRRPLHF.

V usage is TRBV27 and J usage is TRBJ1-1; the D gene is possibly TRBD1 (6 bases). Germline values: CDR1 MNHEY, CDR2 SMNVEV (reference sequence). This CDR3 has 13 residues. Trimming stripped 5 bases from V and 7 bases from J, with 14 bases between. The DNA for the CDR3 is TGTGCCAGCAGTCCCACGACCAGGGGTGAAGCTTTCTTT. Protein sequence: CASSPTTRGEAFF.

The gene calls are TRBV6-2 or TRBV6-3 and TRBJ1-1; the D is unclear. This CDR3 region has 13 residues. Trimming removed 7 bases from V and 5 bases from J, with 14 bases in between. CDR1 and CDR2 from the germline V gene are MNHEY and SVGEGT. The DNA of the CDR3 is TGTGCCAGCAATAACCGGGAGGTAACTGAAGCTTTCTTT. This translates into CASNNREVTEAFF.

The V call is TRBV5-5, the J call TRBJ1-1; no firm D call. CDR1 and CDR2 from the germline V gene are SGHKS and YYEKEE (reference sequence). This CDR3 has 14 amino acids. V was cut by 0 bases and J by 1 base, with 7 bases left in between. CDR3 DNA: TGTGCCAGCAGCTTGGCCACCCAGAACACTGAAGCTTTCTTT. This codes for CASSLATQNTEAFF.

The chain carries TRBV19 and TRBJ1-2, with a weak D call TRBD1 (6 bases). This CDR3 is built from 13 residues. Trimming left V 9 bases short and J 4 bases short, with 15 bases between. Looked up from germline, CDR1 is LNHDA and CDR2 is SQIVND (reference sequence). CDR3 nucleotide sequence: TGTGCCAGCGTACAGGGATGGGGCTATGGCTACACCTTC. It encodes CASVQGWGYGYTF.

The rearrangement uses TRBV25-1 and TRBJ1-1; 7 positions match TRBD1. V dropped 4 bases and J dropped 3; count of bases not matched to a gene: 14. The V gene's germline CDR1 is MGHDK and CDR2 SYGVNS. The CDR3 runs 17 residues. The CDR3 here is CASSALMGTGDHTEAFF. The DNA for the CDR3 is TGTGCCAGCAGTGCCTTAATGGGAACAGGGGACCACACTGAAGCTTTCTTT. The full variable domain, completed using reference TRBV25-1 and TRBJ1-1, is EADIYQTPRYLVIGTGKKITLECSQTMGHDKMYWYQQDPGMELHLIHYSYGVNSTEKGDLSSESTVSRIRTEHFPLTLESARPSHTSQYLCASSALMGTGDHTEAFFGQGTRLTVV.

This clonotype was counted a few times. This chain links TRBV6-6 with TRBJ2-1, with 11 bases matching TRBD2. Unmatched junction bases numbered 16, after V lost 0 bases and J lost 0 bases. Germline V lookup: CDR1 MNHNY, CDR2 SVGAGI (reference sequence). This CDR3 region has 22 residues. CDR3 DNA sequence: TGTGCCAGCAGTTACTCGATCGCCCAAGGGGTAGCGGGAGGGAGCTCCTACAATGAGCAGTTCTTC. Protein product: CASSYSIAQGVAGGSSYNEQFF.

The chain is built from TRBV7-2 and TRBJ1-3, with D perhaps TRBD1 (6 bases). Trimming stripped 11 bases from V and 0 bases from J, with 11 bases between. The CDR3 sequence is 13 residues long. From germline, CDR1 is SGHTA and CDR2 FQGNSA. The CDR3, as DNA: TGTGCCGTGGCAGGGGTCTCTGGAAACACCATATATTTT. Protein sequence: CAVAGVSGNTIYF. Supplemented by reference TRBV7-2 and TRBJ1-3, the full variable domain reads GAGVSQSPSNKVTEKGKDVELRCDPISGHTALYWYRQSLGQGLEFLIYFQGNSAPDKSGLPSDRFSAERTGGSVSTLTIQRTQQEDSAVYLCAVAGVSGNTIYFGEGSWLTVV.

V and J are TRBV12-3 or TRBV12-4 and TRBJ2-3; D uncertain. The V and J ends lost 4 bases and 4 bases respectively, with 6 bases between them. The CDR3 is 12 residues long. The CDR3 DNA sequence: TGTGCCAGCAGTTCTCATGCAGATACGCAGTATTTT. Translating gives CASSSHADTQYF.